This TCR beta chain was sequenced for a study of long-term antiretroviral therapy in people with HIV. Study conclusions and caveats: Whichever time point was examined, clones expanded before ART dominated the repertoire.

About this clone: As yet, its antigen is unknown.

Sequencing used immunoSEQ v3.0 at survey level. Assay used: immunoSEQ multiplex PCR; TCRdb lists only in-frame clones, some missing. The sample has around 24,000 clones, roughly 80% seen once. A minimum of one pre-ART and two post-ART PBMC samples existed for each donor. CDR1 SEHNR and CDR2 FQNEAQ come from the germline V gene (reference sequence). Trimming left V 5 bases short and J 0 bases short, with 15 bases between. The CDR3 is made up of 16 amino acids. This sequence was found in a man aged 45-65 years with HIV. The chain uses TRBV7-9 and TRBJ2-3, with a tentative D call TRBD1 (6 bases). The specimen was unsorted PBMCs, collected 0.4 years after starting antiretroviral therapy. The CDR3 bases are TGTGCCAGCAGCGGGAGAGGGGGAAGAAGCACAGATACGCAGTATTTT. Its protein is CASSGRGGRSTDTQYF.